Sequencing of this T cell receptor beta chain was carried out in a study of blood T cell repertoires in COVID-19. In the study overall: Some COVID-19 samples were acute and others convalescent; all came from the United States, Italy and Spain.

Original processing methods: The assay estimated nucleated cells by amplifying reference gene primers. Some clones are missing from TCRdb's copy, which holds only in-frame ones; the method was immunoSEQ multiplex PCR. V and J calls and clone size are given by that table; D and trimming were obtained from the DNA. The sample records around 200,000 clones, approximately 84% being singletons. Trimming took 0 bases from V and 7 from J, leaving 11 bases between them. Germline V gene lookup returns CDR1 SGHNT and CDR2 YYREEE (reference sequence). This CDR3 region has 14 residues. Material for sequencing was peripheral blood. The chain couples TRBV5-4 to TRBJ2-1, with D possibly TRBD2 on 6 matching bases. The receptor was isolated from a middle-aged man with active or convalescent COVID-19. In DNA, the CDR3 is TGTGCCAGCAGCTTGGGGACTAACGTAAATGAGCAGTTCTTC. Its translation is CASSLGTNVNEQFF.